The 25 T cell receptor beta chains below come from one sample, sequenced in a study of blood T cells in healthy people across ages (dated by TCRdb to 2014 to 2015). The library was built by means of 5' RACE. Sequencing instrument: Illumina HiSeq 2500. The second PCR ran for about 6 to 12 cycles and used a J-beta primer mix along with a sample-barcoded 5' primer. The raw public reads went through TCRdb reprocessing: fastp at Q25, MiXCR clone calling, in-frame beta chains kept. Every entry covers one CDR3 protein and lists the most common genes and DNA from its rows. The sample table records 980,000 or so distinct CDR3 sequences; roughly 50% of these occur just once. Roughly 13% of the sample lies in the top ten. Sequenced: blood. Every receptor here comes from a man aged 25 to 40 in good health.

This clonotype was observed once. This sequence joins TRBV5-1 and TRBJ1-2; TRBD1 matches 9 bases. Per the germline V gene, CDR1 is SGHRS and CDR2 is YFSETQ. The length of the CDR3 is 15 residues. The V and J ends lost 4 bases and 2 bases, in that order; junction bases with no gene match: 6. The CDR3 DNA sequence: TGCGCCAGCAGCCCGCGGGACAGGGAGAACTATGGCTACACCTTC. Amino acids: CASSPRDRENYGYTF.

This clonotype was detected a few times. The rearrangement links TRBV5-4 to TRBJ2-1; D is perhaps TRBD2 (5 bases). Germline assignment: CDR1 SGHNT and CDR2 YYREEE (reference sequence). This CDR3 is 15 amino acids long. V lost 4 bases and J lost 2, with 13 bases in between. DNA of the CDR3: TGTGCCAGCAGCCCGGGCGGGTCCGCCTACAATGAGCAGTTCTTC. This sequence encodes CASSPGGSAYNEQFF.

The gene calls are TRBV10-3 and TRBJ2-7; maybe TRBD1 (5 bases). This CDR3 region has 12 residues. CDR1 is ENHRY and CDR2 is SYGVKD in the germline V gene. Trimming cost V 6 bases and J 4 bases, with 10 bases left between them. In DNA form, the CDR3 reads TGTGCCATCAGGGACATCACTTACGAGCAGTACTTC. This gives the protein CAIRDITYEQYF.

The sample holds a few counts of this clonotype. The chain uses TRBV7-2 and TRBJ2-7; the D gene is possibly TRBD1 (5 bases). Trimming took 4 bases from V and 5 from J, leaving 12 bases between them. The CDR3 covers 13 residues. Germline V lookup: CDR1 SGHTA, CDR2 FQGNSA. The CDR3 here is CASSSTQGNEQYF. For the CDR3, the DNA is TGTGCCAGCAGCTCCACCCAGGGCAACGAGCAGTACTTC.

This clonotype was counted a few times. This chain uses TRBV7-9 with TRBJ2-1; 9 bases align to TRBD1. Per germline, CDR1 SEHNR and CDR2 FQNEAQ (reference sequence). V dropped 4 bases and J dropped 8; count of bases not matched to a gene: 9. This CDR3 spans 15 amino acids. CDR3 nucleotide sequence: TGTGCCAGCAGCTCCCCGGGACAGGGTATCTATGAGCAGTTCTTC. Translating gives CASSSPGQGIYEQFF.

V and J are TRBV20-1 and TRBJ2-1, with 8 bases that match TRBD1. CDR1 and CDR2 (germline): DFQATT, SNEGSKA (reference sequence). CDR3 length: 16 amino acids. V lost 5 bases and J lost 9; bases outside the gene matches: 18. The CDR3 loop is CSARPATGGTLREQFF. CDR3 coding DNA: TGCAGTGCTCGTCCCGCTACAGGGGGGACGCTTCGTGAGCAGTTCTTC.

This clonotype turned up a few times. This sequence joins TRBV12-3 or TRBV12-4 and TRBJ2-7; 7 bases fit TRBD1. This CDR3 comprises 13 residues. J lost 0 bases, V lost 6 bases, and 2 bases had no gene match. CDR3 nucleotides: TGTGCCAGCAGCGGGACAGTCTCCTACGAGCAGTACTTC. This encodes CASSGTVSYEQYF.

The chain uses TRBV10-3 and TRBJ2-7, with TRBD2 as a possible D gene (5 bases). Germline assignment: CDR1 ENHRY and CDR2 SYGVKD. The CDR3 runs to 13 residues. Here the CDR3 reads CSNQESGTYEQYF. CDR3 bases: TGTTCCAACCAAGAGTCGGGGACCTACGAGCAGTACTTC.

This clonotype was found a few times. The V gene is TRBV7-9, the J gene TRBJ2-3, with 11 bases lining up with TRBD2. This CDR3 has 16 residues. The junction had 10 bases not matched to a gene; V was cut back by 8 bases and J by 3 bases. CDR1 is SEHNR, CDR2 FQNEAQ, per germline (reference sequence). The CDR3 loop reads CASGQRGLAATDTQYF. CDR3 DNA sequence: TGTGCCAGCGGACAGAGGGGACTAGCGGCGACAGATACGCAGTATTTT. The full variable domain, its missing parts supplied by reference TRBV7-9 and TRBJ2-3, is DTGVSQNPRHKITKRGQNVTFRCDPISEHNRLYWYRQTLGQGPEFLTYFQNEAQLEKSRLLSDRFSAERPKGSFSTLEIQRTEQGDSAMYLCASGQRGLAATDTQYFGPGTRLTVL.

This clonotype was recorded a few times. The chain is built from TRBV15 and TRBJ1-1; 10 bases match TRBD1. Germline trimming cut 1 base from V and 3 bases from J; bases unmatched to any gene: 8. CDR1 is LNHNV, CDR2 YYDKDF, per germline (reference sequence). The CDR3 sequence is 17 residues long. The CDR3: CATSRGLGTGADTEAFF. The CDR3 nucleotides read TGTGCCACCAGCAGAGGATTGGGGACAGGGGCGGACACTGAAGCTTTCTTT.

This clonotype was seen more than once but under ten times. The chain carries TRBV7-8 and TRBJ1-2; D is undetermined. The V end was cut by 0 bases, the J end by 7 bases, with 9 bases between. This CDR3 comprises 13 residues. CDR1 is SGHVS, CDR2 FQNEAQ, per germline. The CDR3 nucleotides are TGTGCCAGCAGCTTAGCCCACATGAGTGGCTACACCTTC. Protein product: CASSLAHMSGYTF.

The chain combines TRBV7-2 with TRBJ2-1, with a tentative D call TRBD2 (5 bases). The CDR3 length is 15 residues. The V and J ends lost 6 bases and 0 bases respectively, with 12 bases between them. Looked up from germline, CDR1 is SGHTA and CDR2 is FQGNSA. The CDR3 nucleotides are TGTGCCAGCAGGCCTGATCGGGGCTCCTACAATGAGCAGTTCTTC. It specifies CASRPDRGSYNEQFF.

This clonotype was detected only a few times. The rearrangement joins TRBV20-1 to TRBJ2-7, with D hard to call. The CDR3 is made up of 14 amino acids. Trimming stripped 3 bases from V and 1 base from J, with 13 bases between. Germline loops: CDR1 DFQATT, CDR2 SNEGSKA (reference sequence). The CDR3 bases are TGCAGTGCTAGGAATCCTCTGAGGTCCTACGAGCAGTACTTC. Protein product: CSARNPLRSYEQYF.

Many counts were recorded for this clonotype. The rearrangement links TRBV12-3 or TRBV12-4 to TRBJ2-3; D may be TRBD2 (7 bases). The CDR3 is 15 residues long. Trimming removed 8 bases at V and 5 bases at J, with 20 bases between. This chain's CDR3 is CASLWTRGGGDTQYF. The CDR3, as DNA: TGTGCCAGCCTGTGGACTAGAGGGGGGGGAGATACGCAGTATTTT.

This clonotype was counted between two and nine times. The chain is built from TRBV20-1 and TRBJ2-7; D might be TRBD2 (6 bases). Looked up from germline, CDR1 is DFQATT and CDR2 is SNEGSKA (reference sequence). Trimming took 0 bases from V and 4 from J, leaving 13 bases between them. This CDR3 has 14 amino acids. The CDR3 region is CSARDLGRGYEQYF. CDR3 DNA: TGCAGTGCTAGAGATCTGGGACGGGGGTACGAGCAGTACTTC.

V usage is TRBV14 and J usage is TRBJ2-1; tentative D call: TRBD2 (5 bases). Trimming took off 4 bases at V and 3 bases at J, with 10 bases between the two ends. The CDR3 covers 14 residues. The germline V gene encodes CDR1 SGHDN and CDR2 FVKESK. Here the CDR3 DNA reads TGTGCCAGCAGCCTCCTCGGGGACTACAATGAGCAGTTCTTC. Translation: CASSLLGDYNEQFF.

This clonotype was detected many times. V gene TRBV7-2 combines with J gene TRBJ1-5; 7 bases are a match to TRBD1. This CDR3 has 15 residues. The germline gives CDR1 SGHTA, CDR2 FQGNSA. J lost 4 bases, V lost 5 bases, and 8 bases had no gene match. CDR3 residues: CASSVDRARNQPQHF. The CDR3 region has the DNA TGTGCCAGCAGCGTCGACAGGGCCCGAAATCAGCCCCAGCATTTT.

The V gene is TRBV4-2, the J gene TRBJ2-1, with TRBD2 identical over 13 bases. Per the germline V gene, CDR1 is LGHNA and CDR2 is YNFKEQ. CDR3 size: 16 residues. Trimming took 2 bases from V and 4 from J; bases not matched to a gene: 2. The DNA of the CDR3 is TGTGCCAGCAGCCAAACGACTAGCGGGGGGTACAATGAGCAGTTCTTC. Translating gives CASSQTTSGGYNEQFF.

This clonotype was seen a few times. This chain uses TRBV11-2 with TRBJ1-5; 10 bases align to TRBD1. The CDR3 has 15 amino acids. V was clipped by 5 bases and J by 5 bases; unmatched bases: 6. Germline assignment: CDR1 SGHAT and CDR2 FQNNGV. DNA of the CDR3: TGTGCCAGCAGCCTGGCGGACAGGGGGGATCAGCCCCAGCATTTT. Translated, it gives CASSLADRGDQPQHF.

This chain uses TRBV20-1 with TRBJ2-1; perhaps TRBD1 as D (6 bases). V was clipped by 5 bases and J by 5 bases, with 16 bases between them. Germline V gene lookup returns CDR1 DFQATT and CDR2 SNEGSKA (reference sequence). The CDR3 is 14 residues long. The CDR3 sequence: CSALTPYRDNEQFF. CDR3 DNA sequence: TGCAGTGCTCTTACCCCCTACAGGGACAATGAGCAGTTCTTC.

This chain joins TRBV6-1 and TRBJ2-7; the D gene is possibly TRBD2 (5 bases). This CDR3 is built from 16 residues. Germline V CDR1 and CDR2: MNHNS, SASEGT. The V end was cut by 2 bases, the J end by 4 bases, with 18 bases between. CDR3 region: CASSEQTKPPLYEQYF. The CDR3 bases are TGTGCCAGCAGTGAACAGACTAAACCTCCTTTATACGAGCAGTACTTC.

The V gene is TRBV12-3 or TRBV12-4, the J gene TRBJ1-4; 10 bases are a match to TRBD1. V lost 6 bases to trimming and J lost 6 bases; unmatched junction nucleotides: 7. CDR3 length equals 15 residues. The CDR3 DNA reads TGTGCCAGCAGCCCAGGTGGACAGGGGGATGAAAAACTGTTTTTT. Amino acid sequence: CASSPGGQGDEKLFF.

The J gene is TRBJ2-2, the V gene TRBV4-3; 7 bases line up with TRBD2. This CDR3 contains 15 residues. The V and J ends lost 0 bases and 6 bases, in that order; junction bases with no gene match: 4. The germline CDR1 and CDR2 sequences are LGHNA and YSLEER. CDR3 nucleotides: TGCGCCAGCAGCCAAGAGGGAGGGAGGCCCGGGGAGCTGTTTTTT. This gives the protein CASSQEGGRPGELFF.

This clonotype has more than one count but fewer than ten. The chain combines TRBV12-3 or TRBV12-4 with TRBJ2-7; D is unresolved. Trimming took 6 bases from V and 2 from J, leaving 14 bases between them. CDR3 size: 14 residues. CDR3 DNA sequence: TGTGCCAGCAGCTACGCTGAGACCACCTACGAGCAGTACTTC. It is translated as CASSYAETTYEQYF.

The chain combines TRBV2 with TRBJ1-5; 7 bases fit TRBD1. The germline V gene has CDR1 SNHLY and CDR2 FYNNEI. The J segment lost 4 bases and the V segment lost 8 bases, leaving 8 bases of the junction unmatched. The CDR3 extends over 14 amino acids. CDR3 amino acids: CASQERDSNQPQHF. The CDR3 DNA is TGTGCCAGCCAGGAGAGGGACAGTAATCAGCCCCAGCATTTT.